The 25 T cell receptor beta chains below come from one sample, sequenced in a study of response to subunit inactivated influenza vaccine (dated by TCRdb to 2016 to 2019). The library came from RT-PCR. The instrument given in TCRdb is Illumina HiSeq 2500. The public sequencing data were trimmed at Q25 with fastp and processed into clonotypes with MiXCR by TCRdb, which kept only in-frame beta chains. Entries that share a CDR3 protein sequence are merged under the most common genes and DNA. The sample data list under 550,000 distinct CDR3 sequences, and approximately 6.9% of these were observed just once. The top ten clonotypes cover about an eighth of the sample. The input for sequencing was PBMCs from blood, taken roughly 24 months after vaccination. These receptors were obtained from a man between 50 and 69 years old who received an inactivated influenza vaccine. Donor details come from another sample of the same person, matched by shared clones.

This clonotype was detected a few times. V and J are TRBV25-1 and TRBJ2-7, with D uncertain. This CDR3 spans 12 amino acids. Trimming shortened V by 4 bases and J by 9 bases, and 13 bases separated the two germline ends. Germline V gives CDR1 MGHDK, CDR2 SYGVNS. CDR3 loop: CASSATSSVQYF. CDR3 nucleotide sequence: TGTGCCAGCAGTGCGACCTCTTCGGTGCAGTACTTC.

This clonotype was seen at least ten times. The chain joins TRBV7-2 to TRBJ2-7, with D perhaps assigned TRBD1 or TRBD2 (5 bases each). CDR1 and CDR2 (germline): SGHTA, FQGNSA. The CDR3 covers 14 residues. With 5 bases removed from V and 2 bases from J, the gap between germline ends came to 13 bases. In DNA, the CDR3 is TGTGCCAGCAGCACCCGGGACGGAGCCTACGAGCAGTACTTC. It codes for CASSTRDGAYEQYF.

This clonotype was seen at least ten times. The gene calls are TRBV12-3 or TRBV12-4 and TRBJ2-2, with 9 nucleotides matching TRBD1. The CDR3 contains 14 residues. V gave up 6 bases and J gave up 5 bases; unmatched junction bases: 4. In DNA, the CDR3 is TGTGCCAGCAGACGGACAGGGGTGACCGGGGAGCTGTTTTTT. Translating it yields CASRRTGVTGELFF.

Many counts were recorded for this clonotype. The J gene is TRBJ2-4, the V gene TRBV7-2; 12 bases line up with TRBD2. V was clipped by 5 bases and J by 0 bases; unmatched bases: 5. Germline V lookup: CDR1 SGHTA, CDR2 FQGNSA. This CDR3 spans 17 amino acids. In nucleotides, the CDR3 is TGTGCCAGCAGCCCTTCTAGCGGGAGGGTAGCCAAAAACATTCAGTACTTC. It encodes CASSPSSGRVAKNIQYF.

The CDR3 DNA follows: TGCGCCAGTAACCCAGATTCCCCTAGCGGGGAGCTGTTTTTT. Protein product: CASNPDSPSGELFF. The J gene is TRBJ2-2, the V gene TRBV5-1, with no clear D. Germline CDR1 and CDR2: SGHRS and YFSETQ. The germline V and J ends were trimmed by 8 bases and 7 bases, with 18 bases remaining between them. The CDR3 covers 14 residues.

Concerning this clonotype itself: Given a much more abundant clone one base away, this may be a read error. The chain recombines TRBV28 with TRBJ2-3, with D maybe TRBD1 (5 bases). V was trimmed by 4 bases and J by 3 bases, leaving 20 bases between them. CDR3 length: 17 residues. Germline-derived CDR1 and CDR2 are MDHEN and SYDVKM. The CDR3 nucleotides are TGTGCCAGCAGTTGCACCCGGACCCCCAGGGAAACAGATACGCAGTATTTT. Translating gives CASSCTRTPRETDTQYF.

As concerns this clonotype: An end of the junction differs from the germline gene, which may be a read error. Written as DNA, the CDR3 is TGCAGTGCCAAGACTAGCGGGGAAGAGATCCAGTACTTC. Protein sequence: CSAKTSGEEIQYF. The chain combines TRBV20-1 with TRBJ2-5, with 11 bases matching TRBD2. Germline V gene data show CDR1 as DFQATT and CDR2 as SNEGSKA (reference sequence). This CDR3 region has 13 residues.

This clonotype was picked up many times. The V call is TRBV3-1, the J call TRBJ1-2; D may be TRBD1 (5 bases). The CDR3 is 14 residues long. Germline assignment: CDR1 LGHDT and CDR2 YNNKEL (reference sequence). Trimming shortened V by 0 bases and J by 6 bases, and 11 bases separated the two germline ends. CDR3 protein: CASSQDYRQNGYTF. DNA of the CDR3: TGTGCCAGCAGCCAAGATTACAGGCAAAATGGCTACACCTTC.

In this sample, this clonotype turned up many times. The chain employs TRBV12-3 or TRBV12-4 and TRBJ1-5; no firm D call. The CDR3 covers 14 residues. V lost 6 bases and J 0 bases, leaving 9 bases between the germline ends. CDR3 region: CASSFTDSNQPQHF. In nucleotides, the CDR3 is TGTGCCAGCAGCTTTACAGATAGCAATCAGCCCCAGCATTTT.

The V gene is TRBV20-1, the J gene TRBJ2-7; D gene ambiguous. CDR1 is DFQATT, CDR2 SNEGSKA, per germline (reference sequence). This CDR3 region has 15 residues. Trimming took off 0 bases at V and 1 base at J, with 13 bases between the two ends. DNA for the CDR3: TGCAGTGCTAGAGAGAGGAAGTCCCTATCCTACGAGCAGTACTTC. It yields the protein CSARERKSLSYEQYF.

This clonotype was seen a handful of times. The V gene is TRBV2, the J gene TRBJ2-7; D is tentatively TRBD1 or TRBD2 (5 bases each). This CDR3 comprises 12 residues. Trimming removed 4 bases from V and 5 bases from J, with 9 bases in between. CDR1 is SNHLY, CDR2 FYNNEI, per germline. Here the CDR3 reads CASSVLGDEQYF. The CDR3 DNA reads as TGTGCCAGCAGTGTACTAGGGGACGAGCAGTACTTC.

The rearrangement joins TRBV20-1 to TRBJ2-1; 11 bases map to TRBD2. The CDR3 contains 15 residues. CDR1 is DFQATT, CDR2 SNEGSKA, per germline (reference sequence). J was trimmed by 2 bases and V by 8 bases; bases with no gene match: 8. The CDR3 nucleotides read TGCAGTCCCGGGGGGACTAGCGGAACCTACAATGAGCAGTTCTTC. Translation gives CSPGGTSGTYNEQFF.

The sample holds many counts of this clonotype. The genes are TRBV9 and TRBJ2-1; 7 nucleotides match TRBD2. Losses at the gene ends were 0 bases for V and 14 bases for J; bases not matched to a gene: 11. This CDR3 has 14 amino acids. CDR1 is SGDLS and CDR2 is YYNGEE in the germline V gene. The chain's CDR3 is CASSVGYSLGGEFF. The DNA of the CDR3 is TGTGCCAGCAGCGTAGGATATAGCCTGGGAGGGGAGTTCTTC.

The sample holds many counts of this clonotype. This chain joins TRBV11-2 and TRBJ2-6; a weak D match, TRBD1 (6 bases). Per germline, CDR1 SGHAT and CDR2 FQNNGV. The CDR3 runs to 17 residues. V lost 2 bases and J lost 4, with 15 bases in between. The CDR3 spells CASSLSPQGYGANVLTF. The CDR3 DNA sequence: TGTGCCAGCAGCTTATCCCCACAGGGTTACGGGGCCAACGTCCTGACTTTC.

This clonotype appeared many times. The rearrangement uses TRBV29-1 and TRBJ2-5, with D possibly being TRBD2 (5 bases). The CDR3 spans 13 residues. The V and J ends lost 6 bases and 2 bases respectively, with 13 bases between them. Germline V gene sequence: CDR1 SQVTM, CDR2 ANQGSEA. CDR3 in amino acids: CSVGTTGQETQYF. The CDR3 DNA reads TGCAGCGTGGGAACGACGGGGCAAGAGACCCAGTACTTC.

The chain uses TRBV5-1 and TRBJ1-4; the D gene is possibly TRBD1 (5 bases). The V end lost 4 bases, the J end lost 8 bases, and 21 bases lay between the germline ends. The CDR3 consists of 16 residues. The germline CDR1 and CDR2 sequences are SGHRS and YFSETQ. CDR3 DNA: TGCGCCAGCAGCCCGGACCCCGGGAGGGGTTACGAAAAACTGTTTTTT. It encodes CASSPDPGRGYEKLFF.

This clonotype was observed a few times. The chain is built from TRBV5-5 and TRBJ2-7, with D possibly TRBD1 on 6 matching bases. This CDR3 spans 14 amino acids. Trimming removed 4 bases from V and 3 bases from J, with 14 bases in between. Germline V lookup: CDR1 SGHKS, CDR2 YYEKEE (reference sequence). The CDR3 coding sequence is TGTGCCAGCAGCCTACGGACAGAGTACTACGAGCAGTACTTC. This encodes CASSLRTEYYEQYF.

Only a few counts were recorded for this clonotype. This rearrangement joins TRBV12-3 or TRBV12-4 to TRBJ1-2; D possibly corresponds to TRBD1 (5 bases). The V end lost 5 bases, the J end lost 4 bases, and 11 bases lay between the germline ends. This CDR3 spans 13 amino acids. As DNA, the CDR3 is TGTGCCAGCAGTATAGGGGCCAGCTATGGCTACACCTTC. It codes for CASSIGASYGYTF.

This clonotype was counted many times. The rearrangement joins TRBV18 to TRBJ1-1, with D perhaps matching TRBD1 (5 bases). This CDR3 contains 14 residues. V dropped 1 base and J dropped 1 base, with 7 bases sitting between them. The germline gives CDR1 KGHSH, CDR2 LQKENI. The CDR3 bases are TGTGCCAGCTCACCACAGGACAAGAACACTGAAGCTTTCTTT. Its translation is CASSPQDKNTEAFF.

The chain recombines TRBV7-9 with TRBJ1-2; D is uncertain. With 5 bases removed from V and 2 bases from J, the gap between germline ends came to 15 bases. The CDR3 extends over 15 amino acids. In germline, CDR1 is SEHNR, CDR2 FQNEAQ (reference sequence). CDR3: CASSIVGRKNYGYTF. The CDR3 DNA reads TGTGCCAGCAGCATTGTGGGGAGAAAAAACTATGGCTACACCTTC.

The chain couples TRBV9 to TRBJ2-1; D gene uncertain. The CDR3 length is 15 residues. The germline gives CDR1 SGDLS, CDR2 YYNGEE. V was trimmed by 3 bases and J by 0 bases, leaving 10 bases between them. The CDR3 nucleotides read TGTGCCAGCAGCGCCCTAAGTAGCTCCTACAATGAGCAGTTCTTC. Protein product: CASSALSSSYNEQFF.

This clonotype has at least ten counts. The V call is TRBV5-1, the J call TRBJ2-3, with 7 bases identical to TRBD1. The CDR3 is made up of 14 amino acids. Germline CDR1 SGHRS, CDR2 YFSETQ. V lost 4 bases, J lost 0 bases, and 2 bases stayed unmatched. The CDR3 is CASSKGQSTDTQYF. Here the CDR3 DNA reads TGCGCCAGCAGCAAGGGACAGAGCACAGATACGCAGTATTTT.

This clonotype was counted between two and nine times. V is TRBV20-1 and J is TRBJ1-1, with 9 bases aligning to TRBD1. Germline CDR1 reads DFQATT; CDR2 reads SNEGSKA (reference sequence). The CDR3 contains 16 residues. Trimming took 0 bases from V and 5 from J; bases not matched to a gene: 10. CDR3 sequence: CSARDQGTGSGTEAFF. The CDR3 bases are TGCAGTGCTAGAGATCAAGGGACAGGGTCGGGGACTGAAGCTTTCTTT.

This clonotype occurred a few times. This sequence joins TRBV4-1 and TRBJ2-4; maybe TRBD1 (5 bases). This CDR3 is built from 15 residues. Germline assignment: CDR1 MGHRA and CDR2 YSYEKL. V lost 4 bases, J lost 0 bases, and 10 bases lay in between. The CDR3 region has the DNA TGCGCCAGCAGCCTCACAGGAAAAGCCAAAAACATTCAGTACTTC. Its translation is CASSLTGKAKNIQYF.

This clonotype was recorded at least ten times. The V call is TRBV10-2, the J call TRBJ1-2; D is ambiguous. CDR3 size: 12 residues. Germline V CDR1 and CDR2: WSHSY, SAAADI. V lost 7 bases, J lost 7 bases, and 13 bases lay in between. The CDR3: CASKSGQVGYTF. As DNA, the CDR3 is TGCGCCAGCAAATCGGGCCAAGTTGGCTACACCTTC.